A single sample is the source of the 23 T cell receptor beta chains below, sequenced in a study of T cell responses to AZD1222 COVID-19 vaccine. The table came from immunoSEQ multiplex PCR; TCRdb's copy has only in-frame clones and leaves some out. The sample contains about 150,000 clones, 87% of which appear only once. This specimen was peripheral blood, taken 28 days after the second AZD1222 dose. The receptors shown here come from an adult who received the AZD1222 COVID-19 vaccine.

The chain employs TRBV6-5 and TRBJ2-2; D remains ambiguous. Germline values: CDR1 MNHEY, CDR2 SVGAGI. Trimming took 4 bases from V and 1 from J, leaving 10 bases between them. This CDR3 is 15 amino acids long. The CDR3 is CASSSSSQNTGELFF. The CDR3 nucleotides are TGTGCCAGCAGTTCCTCCTCACAGAACACCGGGGAGCTGTTTTTT.

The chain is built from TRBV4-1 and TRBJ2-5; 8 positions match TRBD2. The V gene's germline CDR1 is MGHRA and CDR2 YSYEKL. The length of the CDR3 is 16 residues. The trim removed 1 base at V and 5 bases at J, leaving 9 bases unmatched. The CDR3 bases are TGCGCCAGCAGCCAAGGCCCCCCGGGGGGGCTGGAGACCCAGTACTTC. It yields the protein CASSQGPPGGLETQYF.

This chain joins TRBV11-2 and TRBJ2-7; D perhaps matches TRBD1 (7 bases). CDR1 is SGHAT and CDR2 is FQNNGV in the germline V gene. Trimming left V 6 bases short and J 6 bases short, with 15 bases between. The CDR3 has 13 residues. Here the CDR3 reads CASRGGTGVEQYF. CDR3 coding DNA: TGTGCCAGCAGGGGGGGTACAGGGGTCGAGCAGTACTTC.

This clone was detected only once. CDR3 nucleotide sequence: TGTGCCAGCAGCTTAGTCAGTGGGGACACTGAAGCTTTCTTT. Protein: CASSLVSGDTEAFF. The chain is built from TRBV7-9 and TRBJ1-1; unclear D gene. The CDR3 is 14 amino acids. Germline values: CDR1 SEHNR, CDR2 FQNEAQ (reference sequence). The V gene lost 1 base and the J gene lost 3 bases, with 9 bases spanning the gap.

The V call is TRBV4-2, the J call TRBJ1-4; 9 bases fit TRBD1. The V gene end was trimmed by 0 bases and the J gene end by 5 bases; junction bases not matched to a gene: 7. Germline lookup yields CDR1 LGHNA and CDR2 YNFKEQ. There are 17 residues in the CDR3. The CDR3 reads CASSQDGDRERNEKLFF. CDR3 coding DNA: TGTGCCAGCAGCCAAGATGGGGACAGGGAAAGAAATGAAAAACTGTTTTTT.

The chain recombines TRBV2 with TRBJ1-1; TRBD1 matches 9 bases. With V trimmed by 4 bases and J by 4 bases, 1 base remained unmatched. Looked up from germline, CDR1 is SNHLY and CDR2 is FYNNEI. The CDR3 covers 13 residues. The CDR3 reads CASSGQGGTEAFF. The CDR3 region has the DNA TGTGCCAGCAGTGGACAGGGGGGCACTGAAGCTTTCTTT.

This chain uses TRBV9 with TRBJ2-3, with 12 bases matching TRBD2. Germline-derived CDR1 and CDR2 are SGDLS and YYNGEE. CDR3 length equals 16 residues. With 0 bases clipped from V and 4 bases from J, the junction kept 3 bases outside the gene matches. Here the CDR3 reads CASSVASGGVADTQYF. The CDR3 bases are TGTGCCAGCAGCGTAGCTAGCGGGGGGGTGGCAGATACGCAGTATTTT.

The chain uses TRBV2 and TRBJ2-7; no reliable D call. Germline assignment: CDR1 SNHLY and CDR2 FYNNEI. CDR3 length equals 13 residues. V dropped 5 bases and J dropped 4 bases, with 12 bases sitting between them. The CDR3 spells CASSIYDGYEQYF. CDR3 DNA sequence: TGTGCCAGCAGTATATACGACGGTTACGAGCAGTACTTC.

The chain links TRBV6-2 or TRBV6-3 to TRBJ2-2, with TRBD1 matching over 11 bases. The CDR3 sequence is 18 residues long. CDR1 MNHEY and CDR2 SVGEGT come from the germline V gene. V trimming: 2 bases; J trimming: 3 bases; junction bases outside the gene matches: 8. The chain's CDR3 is CASSYDPLGQGDTGELFF. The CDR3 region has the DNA TGTGCCAGCAGTTACGATCCTCTGGGACAGGGGGACACCGGGGAGCTGTTTTTT.

CDR3 residues: CASIPTTSGGVFDEQFF. Here the CDR3 DNA reads TGTGCCAGCATACCGACTACTAGCGGGGGTGTATTCGATGAGCAGTTCTTC. The chain combines TRBV3-1 (or the pseudogene TRBV3-2) with TRBJ2-1; TRBD2 matches at 11 bases. The CDR3 loop spans 17 amino acids. Trimming at V came to 7 bases and at J to 8 bases, leaving 16 bases not matched to a gene. Per the germline V gene, CDR1 is LGHDT and CDR2 is YNNKEL (reference sequence).

DNA for the CDR3: TGTGCCAGCAGCGTAGCTCGCAGAACCACGTACAATGAGCAGTTCTTC. Amino acids: CASSVARRTTYNEQFF. The rearrangement uses TRBV9 and TRBJ2-1; D is ambiguous. Trimming cost V 0 bases and J 4 bases, with 14 bases left between them. The CDR3 sequence is 16 residues long. Germline assignment: CDR1 SGDLS and CDR2 YYNGEE.

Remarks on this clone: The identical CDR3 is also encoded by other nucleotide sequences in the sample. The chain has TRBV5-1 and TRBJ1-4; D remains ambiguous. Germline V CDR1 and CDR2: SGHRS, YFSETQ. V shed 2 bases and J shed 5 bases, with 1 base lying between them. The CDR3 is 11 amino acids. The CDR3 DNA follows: TGCGCCAGCAGCTTCAATGAAAAACTGTTTTTT. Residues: CASSFNEKLFF. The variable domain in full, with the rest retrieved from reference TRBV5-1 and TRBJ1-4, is KAGVTQTPRYLIKTRGQQVTLSCSPISGHRSVSWYQQTPGQGLQFLFEYFSETQRNKGNFPGRFSGRQFSNSRSEMNVSTLELGDSALYLCASSFNEKLFFGSGTQLSVL.

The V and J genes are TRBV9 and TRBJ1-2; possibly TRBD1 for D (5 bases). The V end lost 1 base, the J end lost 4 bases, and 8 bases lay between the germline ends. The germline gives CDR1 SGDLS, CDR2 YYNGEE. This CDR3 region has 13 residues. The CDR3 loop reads CASSVYRSYGYTF. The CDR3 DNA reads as TGTGCCAGCAGCGTATACAGGTCCTATGGCTACACCTTC.

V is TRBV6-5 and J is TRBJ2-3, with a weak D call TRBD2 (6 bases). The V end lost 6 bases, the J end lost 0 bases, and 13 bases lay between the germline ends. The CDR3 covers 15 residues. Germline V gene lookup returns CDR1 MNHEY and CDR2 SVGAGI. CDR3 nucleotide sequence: TGTGCCAGCAGCGAGGGAGCGGGTAGCACAGATACGCAGTATTTT. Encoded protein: CASSEGAGSTDTQYF.

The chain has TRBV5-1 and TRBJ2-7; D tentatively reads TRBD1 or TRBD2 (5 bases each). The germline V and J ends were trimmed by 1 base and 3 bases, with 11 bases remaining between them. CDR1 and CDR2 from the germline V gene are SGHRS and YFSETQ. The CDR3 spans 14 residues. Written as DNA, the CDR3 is TGCGCCAGCAGCTTGTCCGGGGCTGGCTACGAGCAGTACTTC. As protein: CASSLSGAGYEQYF.

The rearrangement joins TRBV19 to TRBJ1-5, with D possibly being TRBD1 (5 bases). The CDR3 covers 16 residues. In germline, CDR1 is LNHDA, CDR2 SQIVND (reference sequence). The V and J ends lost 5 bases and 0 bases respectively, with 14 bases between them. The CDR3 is CASSLAGGDSNQPQHF. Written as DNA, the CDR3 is TGTGCCAGTAGTTTGGCGGGGGGGGATAGCAATCAGCCCCAGCATTTT.

The CDR3 sequence is CASRPGQLTDTQYF. CDR3 bases: TGTGCCAGCAGGCCCGGACAGCTCACAGATACGCAGTATTTT. This chain links TRBV2 with TRBJ2-3, with D maybe TRBD1 (6 bases). The CDR3 sequence is 14 residues long. The V gene's germline CDR1 is SNHLY and CDR2 FYNNEI. The germline V and J ends were trimmed by 6 bases and 2 bases, with 12 bases remaining between them.

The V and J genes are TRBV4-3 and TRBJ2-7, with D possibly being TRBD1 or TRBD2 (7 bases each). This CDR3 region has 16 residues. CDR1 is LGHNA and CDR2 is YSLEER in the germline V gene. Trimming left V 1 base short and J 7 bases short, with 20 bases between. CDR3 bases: TGCGCCAGCAGCCAAGCGTTACAGGGGCAGGGGGGGGAGCAGTACTTC. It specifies CASSQALQGQGGEQYF.

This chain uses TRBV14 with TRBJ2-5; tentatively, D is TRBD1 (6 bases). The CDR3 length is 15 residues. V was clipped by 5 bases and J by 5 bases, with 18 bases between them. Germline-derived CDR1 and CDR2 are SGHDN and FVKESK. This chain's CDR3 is CASSFTGKRGETQYF. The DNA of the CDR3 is TGTGCCAGCAGCTTTACAGGGAAACGAGGGGAGACCCAGTACTTC.

CDR3 DNA sequence: TGTGCCAGCAGTAAATCCATGAACACTGAAGCTTTCTTT. Translating gives CASSKSMNTEAFF. The V gene is TRBV27, the J gene TRBJ1-1; no definite D call. This CDR3 spans 13 amino acids. The germline V gene encodes CDR1 MNHEY and CDR2 SMNVEV (reference sequence). V was shortened by 5 bases and J by 0 bases, with 7 bases between the two germline ends.

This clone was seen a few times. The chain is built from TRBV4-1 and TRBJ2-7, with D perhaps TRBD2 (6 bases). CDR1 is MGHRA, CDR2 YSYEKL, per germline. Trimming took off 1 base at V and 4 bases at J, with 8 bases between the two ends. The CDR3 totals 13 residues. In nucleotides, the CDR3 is TGCGCCAGCAGCCAAGGACTAGGTTACGAGCAGTACTTC. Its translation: CASSQGLGYEQYF.

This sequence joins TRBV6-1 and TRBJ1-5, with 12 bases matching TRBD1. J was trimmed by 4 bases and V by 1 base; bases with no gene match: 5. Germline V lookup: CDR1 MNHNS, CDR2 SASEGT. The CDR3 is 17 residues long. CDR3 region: CASSEGDRGLINQPQHF. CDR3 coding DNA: TGTGCCAGCAGTGAAGGGGACAGGGGGCTTATTAATCAGCCCCAGCATTTT.

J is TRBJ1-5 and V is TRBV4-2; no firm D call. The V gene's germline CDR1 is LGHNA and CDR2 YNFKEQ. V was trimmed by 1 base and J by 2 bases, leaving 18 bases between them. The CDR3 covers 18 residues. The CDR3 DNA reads TGTGCCAGCAGCCAAGTTCGGTCGGAGGGTGAGGGCAATCAGCCCCAGCATTTT. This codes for CASSQVRSEGEGNQPQHF.